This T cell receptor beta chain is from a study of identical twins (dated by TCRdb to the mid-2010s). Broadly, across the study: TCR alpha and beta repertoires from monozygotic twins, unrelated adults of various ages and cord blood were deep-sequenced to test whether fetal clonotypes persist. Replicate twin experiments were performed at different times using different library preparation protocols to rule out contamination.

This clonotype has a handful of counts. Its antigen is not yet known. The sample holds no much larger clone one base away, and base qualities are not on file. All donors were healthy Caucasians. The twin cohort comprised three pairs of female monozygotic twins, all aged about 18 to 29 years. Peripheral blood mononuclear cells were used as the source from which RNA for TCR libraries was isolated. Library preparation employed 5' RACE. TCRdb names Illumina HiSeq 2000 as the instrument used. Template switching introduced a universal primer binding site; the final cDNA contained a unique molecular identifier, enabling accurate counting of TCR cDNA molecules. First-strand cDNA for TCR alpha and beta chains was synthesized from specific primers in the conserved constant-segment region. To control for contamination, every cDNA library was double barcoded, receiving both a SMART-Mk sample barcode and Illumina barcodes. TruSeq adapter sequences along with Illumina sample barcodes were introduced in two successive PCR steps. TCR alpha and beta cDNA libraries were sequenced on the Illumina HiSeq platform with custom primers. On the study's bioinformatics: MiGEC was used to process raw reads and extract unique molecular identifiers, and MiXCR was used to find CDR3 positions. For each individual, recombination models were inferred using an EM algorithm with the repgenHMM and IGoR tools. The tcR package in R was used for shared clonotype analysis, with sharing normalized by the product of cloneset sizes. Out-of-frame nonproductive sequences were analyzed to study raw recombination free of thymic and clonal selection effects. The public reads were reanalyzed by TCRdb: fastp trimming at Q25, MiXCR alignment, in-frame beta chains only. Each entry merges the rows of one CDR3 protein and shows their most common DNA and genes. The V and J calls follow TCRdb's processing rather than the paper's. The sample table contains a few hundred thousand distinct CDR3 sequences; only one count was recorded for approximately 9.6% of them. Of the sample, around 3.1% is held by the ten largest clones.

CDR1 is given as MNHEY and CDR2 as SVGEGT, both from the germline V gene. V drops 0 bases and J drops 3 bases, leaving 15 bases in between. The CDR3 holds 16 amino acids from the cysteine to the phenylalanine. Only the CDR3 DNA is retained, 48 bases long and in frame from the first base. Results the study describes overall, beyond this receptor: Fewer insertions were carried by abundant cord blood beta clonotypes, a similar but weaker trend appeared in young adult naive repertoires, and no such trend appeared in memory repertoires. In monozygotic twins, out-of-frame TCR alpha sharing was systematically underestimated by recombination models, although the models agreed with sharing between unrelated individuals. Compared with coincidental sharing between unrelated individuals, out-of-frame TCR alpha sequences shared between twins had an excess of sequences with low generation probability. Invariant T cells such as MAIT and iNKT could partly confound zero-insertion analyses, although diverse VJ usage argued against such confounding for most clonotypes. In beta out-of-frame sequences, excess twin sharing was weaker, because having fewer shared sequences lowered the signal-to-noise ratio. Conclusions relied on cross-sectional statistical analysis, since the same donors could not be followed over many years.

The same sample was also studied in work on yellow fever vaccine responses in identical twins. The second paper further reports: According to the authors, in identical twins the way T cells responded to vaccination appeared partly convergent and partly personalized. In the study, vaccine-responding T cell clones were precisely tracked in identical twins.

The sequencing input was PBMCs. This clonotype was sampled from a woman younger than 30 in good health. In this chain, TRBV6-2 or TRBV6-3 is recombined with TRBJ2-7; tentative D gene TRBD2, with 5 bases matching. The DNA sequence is TGTGCCAGCAGTTACTCGGGTCTGCAGCGGATCTACGAGCAGTACTTC. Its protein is CASSYSGLQRIYEQYF.